The 12 T cell receptor beta chains below all came from one sample that was sequenced in a study of identical twins. Each CDR3 protein gets one entry after TCRdb re-called the 5' RACE reads with MiXCR. The sample records approximately 600,000 distinct CDR3 sequences, just under 10% being singletons. The same data also went into a second study, on yellow fever vaccine responses in identical twins.

Material for sequencing was PBMCs. Source of these receptors: a woman in her late teens or twenties in good health.

This clonotype was observed at least ten times. The chain couples TRBV6-2 or TRBV6-3 to TRBJ2-1; D unresolved. Trimming shortened V by 2 bases and J by 3 bases, and 5 bases separated the two germline ends. This CDR3 is 13 amino acids long. Germline values: CDR1 MNHEY, CDR2 SVGEGT. The DNA for the CDR3 is TGTGCCAGCAGTTACGTCCTCTACAATGAGCAGTTCTTC. This codes for CASSYVLYNEQFF.

In DNA form, the CDR3 reads TGCAGTGCTAGCGCGGGGAATAGCGGAGCTAATGAGCAGTTCTTC. Residues: CSASAGNSGANEQFF. J is TRBJ2-1 and V is TRBV20-1; a possible D gene is TRBD2 (6 bases). V was clipped by 3 bases and J by 7 bases, with 19 bases between them. The CDR3 has 15 amino acids. Germline loops: CDR1 DFQATT, CDR2 SNEGSKA (reference sequence).

The chain recombines TRBV19 with TRBJ2-3, with a tentative D call TRBD2 (6 bases). The germline V gene encodes CDR1 LNHDA and CDR2 SQIVND (reference sequence). Trimming took 5 bases from V and 11 from J, leaving 17 bases between them. CDR3 length equals 13 residues. The CDR3 reads CASSRPGSLRQYF. The CDR3 nucleotides read TGTGCCAGTAGTCGCCCCGGGAGTTTAAGGCAGTATTTT. The variable domain in full, with the rest retrieved from reference TRBV19 and TRBJ2-3, is DGGITQSPKYLFRKEGQNVTLSCEQNLNHDAMYWYRQDPGQGLRLIYYSQIVNDFQKGDIAEGYSVSREKKESFPLTVTSAQKNPTAFYLCASSRPGSLRQYFGPGTRLTVL.

The chain carries TRBV7-3 and TRBJ2-3, with 7 bases aligning to TRBD1. After removal of 0 bases from V and 0 bases from J, the junction contained 18 bases not matched to a gene. CDR1 and CDR2 (germline): SGHTA, FQGTGA. The CDR3 sequence is 21 residues long. The CDR3 bases are TGTGCCAGCAGCTTAACGCTGGGTCGGGCAGGGGGTCGCTCTAGCACAGATACGCAGTATTTT. Translation gives CASSLTLGRAGGRSSTDTQYF.

This clonotype has at least ten counts. The junction shows a germline mismatch at one end, possibly a read error. The V gene is TRBV29-1, the J gene TRBJ2-5, with 7 nucleotides matching TRBD2. The CDR3 is made up of 12 amino acids. Germline V lookup: CDR1 SQVTM, CDR2 ANQGSEA. CDR3 residues: CSVAGVGETQYF. The CDR3 nucleotides read TGCAGTGTTGCGGGAGTGGGGGAGACCCAGTACTTC.

This clonotype has a count of ten or more. The chain employs TRBV10-3 and TRBJ2-5; D remains unclear. Germline assignment: CDR1 ENHRY and CDR2 SYGVKD. The CDR3 loop spans 12 amino acids. The V end lost 6 bases, the J end lost 5 bases, and 10 bases lay between the germline ends. The CDR3 bases are TGTGCCATCAGAGAAGATTTTGAGACCCAGTACTTC. This gives the protein CAIREDFETQYF.

V usage is TRBV27 and J usage is TRBJ2-7; TRBD1 matches 8 bases. The J segment lost 0 bases and the V segment lost 7 bases, leaving 5 bases of the junction unmatched. There are 14 residues in the CDR3. Germline V gives CDR1 MNHEY, CDR2 SMNVEV (reference sequence). CDR3 sequence (DNA): TGTGCCAGCATACAGGACAGGGACTCCTACGAGCAGTACTTC. Amino acid sequence: CASIQDRDSYEQYF.

This clonotype was seen only a few times. The chain recombines TRBV7-9 with TRBJ2-1; no clear D gene. Germline CDR1 is SEHNR and CDR2 is FQNEAQ (reference sequence). This CDR3 comprises 14 residues. V gave up 6 bases and J gave up 2 bases, with 11 bases separating them. CDR3 nucleotide sequence: TGTGCCAGCAGGGGCGGCGTCCCCTACAATGAGCAGTTCTTC. Translating it yields CASRGGVPYNEQFF.

This clonotype appeared a single time. The chain joins TRBV5-1 to TRBJ2-6, with unresolved D. Per the germline V gene, CDR1 is SGHRS and CDR2 is YFSETQ. The CDR3 has 18 amino acids. The V and J ends lost 2 bases and 0 bases respectively, with 15 bases between them. The CDR3 DNA reads as TGCGCCAGCAGCTTATCGGGCAGCTCCGTCTCTGGGGCCAACGTCCTGACTTTC. Protein: CASSLSGSSVSGANVLTF.

This clonotype was picked up many times. The J gene is TRBJ2-2, the V gene TRBV9; D is undetermined. The germline CDR1 and CDR2 sequences are SGDLS and YYNGEE. The CDR3 sequence is 14 residues long. The V end lost 0 bases, the J end lost 7 bases, and 10 bases lay between the germline ends. In DNA, the CDR3 is TGTGCCAGCAGCGTAGACCCCGCCGGCGGGGAGCTGTTTTTT. This gives the protein CASSVDPAGGELFF. Based on the CDR3 plus reference TRBV9 and TRBJ2-2, the full variable domain is DSGVTQTPKHLITATGQRVTLRCSPRSGDLSVYWYQQSLDQGLQFLIQYYNGEERAKGNILERFSAQQFPDLHSELNLSSLELGDSALYFCASSVDPAGGELFFGEGSRLTVL.

The chain has TRBV14 and TRBJ2-5; D gene unclear. Germline CDR1 and CDR2: SGHDN and FVKESK. Trimming left V 7 bases short and J 3 bases short, with 18 bases between. The CDR3 extends over 15 amino acids. In DNA form, the CDR3 reads TGTGCCAGCACCTATTTGAGCCCCGGCAAAGAGACCCAGTACTTC. The encoded protein is CASTYLSPGKETQYF.

This clonotype has only a few counts. CDR3 sequence (DNA): TGTGCCAGCAGATCTGGGACATCCCACAATGAGCAGTTCTTC. Its translation is CASRSGTSHNEQFF. The chain is built from TRBV12-3 or TRBV12-4 and TRBJ2-1, with D perhaps matching TRBD1 (6 bases). The ends were cut back, 6 bases at V and 5 bases at J, with 14 bases in the middle. The length of the CDR3 is 14 residues.